The T cell receptor beta chain described here comes from a study of T-cell memory formation after mild COVID-19. Study-level information: Clustering of TCRs was largely donor specific. Study results and caveats: Contracting clones from day 15 to 85 showed balanced CD4/CD8; later expanders favored CD4+. Prior to infection, memory already included some responding clones, suggesting cross-reactive memory joined.

Libraries for TCRalpha and TCRbeta carried sample barcodes and unique molecular identifiers via 5'RACE. In TCRdb, the 5' RACE reads were re-called with MiXCR into one record per CDR3 protein. The sample lists 300,000 to 350,000 distinct CDR3 sequences; approximately 19% were seen once. This clonotype has more than one count but fewer than ten. The antigen remains unidentified. This CDR3 comprises 15 residues. V dropped 4 bases and J dropped 8; count of bases not matched to a gene: 9. CDR1 and CDR2 (germline): LGHDT, YNNKEL (reference sequence). V is TRBV3-1 and J is TRBJ1-4; 8 bases align to TRBD1. Sequences were obtained from PBMCs or a T cell subset sorted from them (not recorded which). This clonotype was sampled from a man between 18 and 35 years old who had mild COVID-19 (a few samples of this study predate the infection). Cell type and time point are not known. CDR3 nucleotide sequence: TGTGCCAGCAGCCGCCCGGGACAGGTGCGCGAAAAACTGTTTTTT. Amino acid sequence: CASSRPGQVREKLFF.